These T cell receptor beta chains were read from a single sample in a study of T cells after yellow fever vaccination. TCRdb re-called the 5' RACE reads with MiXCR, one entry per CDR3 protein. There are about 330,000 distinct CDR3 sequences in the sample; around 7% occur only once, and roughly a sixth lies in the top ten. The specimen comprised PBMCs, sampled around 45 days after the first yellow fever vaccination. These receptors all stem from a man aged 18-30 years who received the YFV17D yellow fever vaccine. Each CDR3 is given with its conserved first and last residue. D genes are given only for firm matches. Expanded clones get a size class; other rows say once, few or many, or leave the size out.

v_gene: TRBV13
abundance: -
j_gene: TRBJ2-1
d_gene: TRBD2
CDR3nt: TGTGCCAGCAGCTTAGGGCTAGCGGGGGGGCGCAATGAGCAGTTCTTC
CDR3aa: CASSLGLAGGRNEQFF

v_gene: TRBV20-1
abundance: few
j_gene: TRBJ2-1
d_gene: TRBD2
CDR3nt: TGCAGTGCTGGGATATCATCAACTAGCGGGGGCGATGAGCAGTTCTTC
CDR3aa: CSAGISSTSGGDEQFF

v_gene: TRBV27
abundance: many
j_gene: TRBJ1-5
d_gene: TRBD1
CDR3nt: TGTGCCAGCAAGGCCTTGGGACAGGGGCTAAATCAGCCCCAGCATTTT
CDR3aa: CASKALGQGLNQPQHF

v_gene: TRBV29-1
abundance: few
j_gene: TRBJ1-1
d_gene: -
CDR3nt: TGCAGCGTTGGGCCCTCACTGAGGAACACTGAAGCTTTCTTT
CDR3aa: CSVGPSLRNTEAFF

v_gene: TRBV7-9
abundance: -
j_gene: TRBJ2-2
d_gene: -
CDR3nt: TGTGCCAGCAGCTCCCCGGGAGTCAACACCGGGGAGCTGTTTTTT
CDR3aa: CASSSPGVNTGELFF

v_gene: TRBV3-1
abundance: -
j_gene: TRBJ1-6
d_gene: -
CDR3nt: TGTGCCTGCAGCCACCGGTCCCCCACGGATTCACCCCTCCACTTT
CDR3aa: CACSHRSPTDSPLHF

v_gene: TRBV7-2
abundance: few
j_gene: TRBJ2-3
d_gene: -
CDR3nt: TGTGCCAGCAGCCCGCCGGGTAGTTCTGATACGCAGTATTTT
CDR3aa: CASSPPGSSDTQYF

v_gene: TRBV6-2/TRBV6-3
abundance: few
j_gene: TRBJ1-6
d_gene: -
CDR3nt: TGTGCCAGCAGTTACCTCTGGACGACTTCACCCCTCCACTTT
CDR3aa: CASSYLWTTSPLHF

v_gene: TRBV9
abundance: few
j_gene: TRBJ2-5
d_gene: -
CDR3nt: TGTGCCAGCAGCATAAGGACGGATCCCCGAGAGACCCAGTACTTC
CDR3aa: CASSIRTDPRETQYF

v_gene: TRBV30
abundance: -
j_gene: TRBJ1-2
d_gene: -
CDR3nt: TGTGCCTGGAGTATAGGTTCCGAGGGGTTTAGGGGCTACACCTTC
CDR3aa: CAWSIGSEGFRGYTF

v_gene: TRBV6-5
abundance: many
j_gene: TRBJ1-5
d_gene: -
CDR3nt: TGTGCCAGCAGCACCATTGGGGGACAGCCCCAGCATTTT
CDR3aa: CASSTIGGQPQHF

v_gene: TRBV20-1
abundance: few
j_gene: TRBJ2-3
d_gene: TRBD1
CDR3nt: TGCAGTGCTAGGGTCTCTACAGGGGGAACTAGCACAGATACGCAGTATTTT
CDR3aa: CSARVSTGGTSTDTQYF

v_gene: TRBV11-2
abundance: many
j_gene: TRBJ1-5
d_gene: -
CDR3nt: TGTGCCAGCAGCTTAGGCTCGACAGAGCCTCAGCCCCAGCATTTT
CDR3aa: CASSLGSTEPQPQHF

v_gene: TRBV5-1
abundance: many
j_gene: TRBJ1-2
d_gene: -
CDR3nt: TGCGCCAGCAGCCCGCGGCAAGCTAACTATGGCTACACCTTC
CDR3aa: CASSPRQANYGYTF

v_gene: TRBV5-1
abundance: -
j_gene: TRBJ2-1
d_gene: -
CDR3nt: TGCGCCAGCAGCTTGGAGGGGGACTCCTACAATGAGCAGTTCTTC
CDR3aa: CASSLEGDSYNEQFF

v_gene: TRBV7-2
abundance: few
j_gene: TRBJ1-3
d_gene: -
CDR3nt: TGTGCCAGCAGCTCACAGGGAGGCGGAAACACCATATATTTT
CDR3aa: CASSSQGGGNTIYF

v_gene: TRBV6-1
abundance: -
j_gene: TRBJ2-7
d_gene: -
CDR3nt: TGTGCCAGCAGGCTTACAGGGCTATCCTACGAGCAGTACTTC
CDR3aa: CASRLTGLSYEQYF

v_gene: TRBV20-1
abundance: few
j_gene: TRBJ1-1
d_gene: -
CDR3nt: TGCAGTGCTAGTGAGGGGGTTCGCGGGATGGCTGAAGCTTTCTTT
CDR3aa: CSASEGVRGMAEAFF

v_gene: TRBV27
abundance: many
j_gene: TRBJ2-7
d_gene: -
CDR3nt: TGTGCCAGCATGGGGGGGGCCTCCTACGAGCAGTACTTC
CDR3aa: CASMGGASYEQYF

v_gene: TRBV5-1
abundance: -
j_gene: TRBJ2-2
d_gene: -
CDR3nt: TGCGCCAGCAGCTTGGGGCGGTTTGTTAACACCGGGGAGCTGTTTTTT
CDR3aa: CASSLGRFVNTGELFF